This entry features one T cell receptor (beta chain) sequence. Antigen specificity is unknown. Clones were sequenced by immunoSEQ multiplex PCR, and TCRdb holds only the in-frame ones, with some missing. The sample has around 20,000 clones, 60% to 80% seen once. The sample originates from a study of OX40 agonist ivuxolimab in advanced cancers. Study observations and caveats: Partial responders at 0.1-3.0 mg/kg showed near-lowest clonal expansion.

This TCR was recovered from an adult with an advanced solid tumor such as melanoma, head and neck, liver or kidney cancer. The material sequenced was CD4+ or CD8+ T cells sorted from blood, taken in a trial of the OX40 agonist ivuxolimab.

The CDR3: CASSETSYEQYF. The CDR3 DNA reads TGCGCCAGCAGTGAGACGTCCTACGAGCAGTACTTC. V and J are TRBV10-2 and TRBJ2-7; D not certain. The CDR3 is 12 amino acids. CDR1 and CDR2 (germline): WSHSY, SAAADI. V was trimmed by 2 bases and J by 1 base, leaving 3 bases between them.